Listed below are T cell receptor beta chains from one sample, sequenced in a study of Graves' ophthalmopathy and Graves' hyperthyroidism. TCRdb called the multiplex PCR reads again in MiXCR, with one record for every CDR3 protein. The table shows 500,000 to 600,000 distinct CDR3 sequences, with under 45% occurring only once. The sequenced material came from peripheral blood or thyroid tissue (not recorded which). The source of these receptors is an adult man with Graves' hyperthyroidism. Both conserved end residues are part of each CDR3. The order of the fields is clone size, D gene, V gene, J gene, CDR3 DNA, CDR3 protein. The D gene is left open where the match is weak. Some rows have no size entry. The others give once, few or many, or a class for an expanded clone.

>few|NA|TRBV19|TRBJ2-2
TGTGCCACCCGGGACACCGATAGAAACACCGGGGAGCTGTTTTTT
CATRDTDRNTGELFF
>NA|NA|TRBV7-2|TRBJ1-3
TGTGCCGGCAGCTTATTGGGAGGGGGACCGAGGAACACCATATATTTT
CAGSLLGGGPRNTIYF
>NA|NA|TRBV2|TRBJ1-1
TGTGCCAGCGGAGACGGTGGGACAGCTTTCTTT
CASGDGGTAFF
>many|TRBD2|TRBV20-1|TRBJ2-5
TGCAGTGCTAGAGGGACTAGCGGGAGGGCTGGAGAGACCCAGTACTTC
CSARGTSGRAGETQYF
>many|NA|TRBV7-9|TRBJ1-2
TGTGCCAGCAGCCAGCAGGTCGATTCTGGTGGCTACACCTTC
CASSQQVDSGGYTF
>many|NA|TRBV25-1|TRBJ2-7
TGTGCCAGCTCTATTCGGGGGCGCTACGAGCAGTACTTC
CASSIRGRYEQYF
>NA|NA|TRBV20-1|TRBJ2-6
TGCAGTGCTAGAGGACTTACCCCTTTGGGCTCTGGGGCCAACGTCCTGACTTTC
CSARGLTPLGSGANVLTF
>many|NA|TRBV6-4|TRBJ1-2
TGTGCCAGCAGTGACTTCGGGGGCCGCGGCTACACCTTC
CASSDFGGRGYTF
>many|TRBD2|TRBV20-1|TRBJ2-7
TGCAGTGCTCTCCCCTTAGCGGGGGGTCACGGCGAGCAGTACTTC
CSALPLAGGHGEQYF
>NA|NA|TRBV19|TRBJ1-6
TGTGCCAGTATTAGTCCGAGGGAGGGTAATAATTCACCCCTCCACTTT
CASISPREGNNSPLHF
>many|NA|TRBV5-1|TRBJ2-2
TGCGCCAGCAGCTTTTTGGCGGGGGCTGCGAACACCGGGGAGCTGTTTTTT
CASSFLAGAANTGELFF
>NA|NA|TRBV7-9|TRBJ2-3
TGTGCCAGCAGCCCAGCGACATGGAGCACAGATACGCAGTATTTT
CASSPATWSTDTQYF
>many|NA|TRBV24-1|TRBJ2-7
TGTGCCACCAATGAAGGACGGAGCCCCGATACACAGTACTTC
CATNEGRSPDTQYF
>many|NA|TRBV7-9|TRBJ2-7
TGTGCCAGCAGCTTCGGTGCAGGTTACGAGCAGTACTTC
CASSFGAGYEQYF
>few|NA|TRBV7-9|TRBJ2-2
TGTGCCAGCAGCTCCTTACAGGGCACCGGGGAGCTGTTTTTT
CASSSLQGTGELFF
>many|NA|TRBV5-8|TRBJ2-5
TGTGCCAGCAGCTTCCAGGGTGGAAAAGAGACCCAGTACTTC
CASSFQGGKETQYF
>NA|NA|TRBV29-1|TRBJ2-2
TGCAGCGTTAAGGGATCCGGAAACACCGGGGAGCTGTTTTTT
CSVKGSGNTGELFF
>NA|NA|TRBV12-3/TRBV12-4|TRBJ1-5
TGTGCCAGCAGTTTGGTAGTTGGGACGGATAGCAATCAGCCCCAGCATTTT
CASSLVVGTDSNQPQHF
>NA|NA|TRBV7-8|TRBJ2-7
TGTGCCAGCAGCGACATCCCCGGGGCAGGCATGCAGTACTTC
CASSDIPGAGMQYF
>many|NA|TRBV14|TRBJ2-5
TGTGCCAGCAGCCAGACAGCGAACCAAGAGACCCAGTACTTC
CASSQTANQETQYF
>many|TRBD2|TRBV13|TRBJ2-7
TGTGCCAGCAGCCCCCCCGGACTAGCGAGCTACGAGCAGTACTTC
CASSPPGLASYEQYF
>NA|NA|TRBV12-3/TRBV12-4|TRBJ1-5
TGTGCCAGCAGTTTATCGAGGTCCGGGCAGAATCAGCCCCAGCATTTT
CASSLSRSGQNQPQHF
>few|NA|TRBV2|TRBJ1-2
TGTGCCAGCAGTGTCCCCCCGGTAGGCTACACCTTC
CASSVPPVGYTF
>NA|NA|TRBV2|TRBJ2-5
TGTGCCAGCAGTGGTCCGGGGGCCTTTCAAGAGACCCAGTACTTC
CASSGPGAFQETQYF
>NA|TRBD1|TRBV10-2|TRBJ1-2
TGCGCCAGCATGATTTCCCAGGGGACAGGCGGCTACACCTTC
CASMISQGTGGYTF
>NA|NA|TRBV27|TRBJ2-7
TGTGCCAGCAGGCCCTCGACTGGGGGTCGTTACGAGCAGTACTTC
CASRPSTGGRYEQYF
>few|TRBD1|TRBV20-1|TRBJ1-4
TGCAGTGCTACGACAGGGTCAAATGAAAAACTGTTTTTT
CSATTGSNEKLFF
>NA|NA|TRBV7-3|TRBJ1-3
TGTGCCAGCAGCTCACAAAGGAACACCATATATTTT
CASSSQRNTIYF
>many|TRBD1|TRBV12-3/TRBV12-4|TRBJ1-5
TGTGCCAGCAGTCGGACAGGGGGCCGTGGTAATCAGCCCCAGCATTTT
CASSRTGGRGNQPQHF
>many|TRBD1|TRBV2|TRBJ1-6
TGTGCCAGCCGGGACAGGGGGGATTATTCACCCCTCCACTTT
CASRDRGDYSPLHF
>NA|NA|TRBV12-3/TRBV12-4|TRBJ2-2
TGTGCCAGCAGGCGGACCCCGGGACCTAGGGCCACCGGGGAGCTGTTTTTT
CASRRTPGPRATGELFF
>NA|TRBD1|TRBV6-6|TRBJ2-7
TGTGCCAGCAGTTACGACAGGGGGCCTAGTCCTTACTACGAGCAGTACTTC
CASSYDRGPSPYYEQYF
>many|TRBD1|TRBV20-1|TRBJ2-7
TGCAGTGCTAGAGATCCGGACAGGGACCACGAGCAGTACTTC
CSARDPDRDHEQYF
>NA|NA|TRBV2|TRBJ2-3
TGTGCCAGCAGTGACTTAGCGGGCACAGATACGCAGTATTTT
CASSDLAGTDTQYF
>many|NA|TRBV2|TRBJ2-2
TGTGCCAGCAGTAGGGAAACCGGGGAGCTGTTTTTT
CASSRETGELFF
>NA|NA|TRBV12-5|TRBJ1-3
TGTGCTAGTGGTTTCCACCTAGAAATTACGGGACGTGGGGACACCATATATTTT
CASGFHLEITGRGDTIYF
>many|TRBD1|TRBV7-2|TRBJ2-7
TGTGCCAGCAGCCCTATGGCCGGGACAGGCTCCTACGAGCAGTACTTC
CASSPMAGTGSYEQYF
>NA|TRBD2|TRBV20-1|TRBJ2-7
TGCAGTGCTACCTTAGCGGGAGGAAACAATGAGCAGTACTTC
CSATLAGGNNEQYF